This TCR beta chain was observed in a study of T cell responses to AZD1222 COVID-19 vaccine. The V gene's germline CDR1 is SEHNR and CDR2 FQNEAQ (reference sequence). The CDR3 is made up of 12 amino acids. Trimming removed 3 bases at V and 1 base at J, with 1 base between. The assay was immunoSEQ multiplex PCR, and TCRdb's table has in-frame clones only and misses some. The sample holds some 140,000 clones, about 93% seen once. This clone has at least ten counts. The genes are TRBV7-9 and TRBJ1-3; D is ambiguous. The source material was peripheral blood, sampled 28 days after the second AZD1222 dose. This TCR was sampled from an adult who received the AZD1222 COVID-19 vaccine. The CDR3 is CASSLSGNTIYF. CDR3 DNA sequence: TGTGCCAGCAGCTTGTCTGGAAACACCATATATTTT. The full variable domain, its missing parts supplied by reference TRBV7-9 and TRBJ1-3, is DTGVSQNPRHKITKRGQNVTFRCDPISEHNRLYWYRQTLGQGPEFLTYFQNEAQLEKSRLLSDRFSAERPKGSFSTLEIQRTEQGDSAMYLCASSLSGNTIYFGEGSWLTVV.